This TCR beta chain was captured in a study of CD4+ T cells in melanoma. To note about this clone: Antigen: not known.

Sequencing was performed with immunoSEQ multiplex PCR; in TCRdb, only in-frame clones are kept and a portion is missing. The profile shows 40,000 to 50,000 clones, roughly 87% of them singletons. V shed 5 bases, J shed 6 bases, and the junction held 5 bases outside the gene matches. This CDR3 comprises 14 residues. Germline lookup yields CDR1 SGHTA and CDR2 FQGNSA. Study conclusions and caveats: CD8+ T cell, macrophage and B cell function reportedly correlated with neoantigen-specific CD4+ T cells. Diverse differentiation states were reported for melanoma neoantigen-specific CD4+ T cells.

This TCR came from a human donor with melanoma. The sample comprised peripheral blood. The chain uses TRBV7-2 and TRBJ1-2; 11 positions agree with TRBD1. This chain's CDR3 is CASSPGQGVNGYTF. The CDR3 region has the DNA TGTGCCAGCAGCCCGGGACAGGGGGTAAATGGCTACACCTTC.